One and the same sample provided the 32 T cell receptor beta chains below, sequenced in a study of Ad26.COV2.S vaccination and SARS-CoV-2 variants (dated by TCRdb to the early 2020s). Preparation of the library involved the immunoSEQ multiplex PCR assay. The table comes from immuneACCESS by way of TCRdb, which keeps in-frame sequences with V and J called. Part of the clones is missing from these tables; in studies checked, under half for an unresolved V gene and the rest for unknown reasons. The sample profile shows over 400,000 clones; roughly 90% of them were found once. The ten largest clonotypes hold about 1.7% of the sample. Per the publication, the treatment or condition label means: about 20 received Ad26.COV2.S at low or high dose, single or two shots; roughly 5 received placebo; per-sample allocation not given. For vaccine and placebo recipients, repertoires were sequenced using samples collected on day 63 after the first injection.

The sequenced sample was peripheral blood, obtained in a trial of Ad26.COV2.S vaccine versus placebo. The receptors were sampled from a person aged 18 to 65 who received the Ad26.COV2.S COVID-19 vaccine or a placebo.

This chain uses TRBV30 with TRBJ2-7; no clear D gene. There are 11 residues in the CDR3. With 2 bases removed from V and 4 bases from J, the gap between germline ends came to 6 bases. CDR1 and CDR2 (germline): GTSNPN, SVGIG (reference sequence). CDR3 in DNA: TGTGCCTGGAGTAGACAATACGAGCAGTACTTC. This gives the protein CAWSRQYEQYF.

The chain uses TRBV5-4 and TRBJ2-5; 9 positions match TRBD1. V gave up 5 bases and J gave up 4 bases; unmatched junction bases: 15. The CDR3 has 17 residues. Germline CDR1 SGHNT, CDR2 YYREEE (reference sequence). The CDR3 DNA follows: TGTGCCAGCAGTCCAAGGGGACAGGGCACGGGGGCAGAGACCCAGTACTTC. Translating it yields CASSPRGQGTGAETQYF.

CDR3 nucleotide sequence: TGTGCCAGCAGCGTAGGAGGCTCTCCTGGGACTGAAGCTTTCTTT. Translation gives CASSVGGSPGTEAFF. This rearrangement joins TRBV9 to TRBJ1-1; D is ambiguous. From germline, CDR1 is SGDLS and CDR2 YYNGEE. Deletions cut 0 bases from V and 5 bases from J, with 14 bases between. The CDR3 spans 15 residues.

The genes are TRBV4-1 and TRBJ2-7, with D perhaps TRBD1 (5 bases). This CDR3 has 15 amino acids. Per the germline V gene, CDR1 is MGHRA and CDR2 is YSYEKL. The V and J ends lost 2 bases and 6 bases respectively, with 17 bases between them. The CDR3: CASSQQTDLRAEQYF. For the CDR3, the DNA is TGCGCCAGCAGCCAACAAACGGACCTCAGGGCCGAGCAGTACTTC.

This clone is a singleton in its sample. CDR3 loop: CAWSAFRIAEAFF. CDR3 sequence (DNA): TGTGCCTGGAGTGCTTTCCGGATCGCTGAAGCTTTCTTT. The V gene is TRBV30, the J gene TRBJ1-1; D call uncertain. CDR3 length equals 13 residues. Germline V CDR1 and CDR2: GTSNPN, SVGIG (reference sequence). The germline V and J ends were trimmed by 1 base and 6 bases, with 12 bases remaining between them.

Here the CDR3 DNA reads TGTGCCAGCAGCTCCGGGACAGTGATATATGGCTACACCTTC. The encoded protein is CASSSGTVIYGYTF. The chain recombines TRBV5-4 with TRBJ1-2; 7 bases match TRBD1. Germline-derived CDR1 and CDR2 are SGHNT and YYREEE (reference sequence). The CDR3 length is 14 residues. The J segment lost 5 bases and the V segment lost 3 bases, leaving 7 bases of the junction unmatched.

The chain carries TRBV5-1 and TRBJ2-1; D is possibly TRBD2 (5 bases). Trimming took 5 bases from V and 4 from J, leaving 16 bases between them. The germline V gene encodes CDR1 SGHRS and CDR2 YFSETQ. The CDR3 totals 15 residues. CDR3 region: CASRSHSRGYNEQFF. CDR3 nucleotide sequence: TGCGCCAGCAGGTCCCACTCCCGAGGGTACAATGAGCAGTTCTTC.

The V call is TRBV6-6, the J call TRBJ2-3, with unresolved D. Germline values: CDR1 MNHNY, CDR2 SVGAGI (reference sequence). The CDR3 has 12 residues. The V end was cut by 8 bases, the J end by 6 bases, with 12 bases between. CDR3 loop: CASGSTPDTQYF. Written as DNA, the CDR3 is TGTGCCAGCGGATCCACCCCCGATACGCAGTATTTT.

The rearrangement links TRBV19 to TRBJ2-7; tentatively, D is TRBD1 or TRBD2 (5 bases each). Trimming stripped 4 bases from V and 1 base from J, with 11 bases between. Germline assignment: CDR1 LNHDA and CDR2 SQIVND (reference sequence). This CDR3 comprises 14 residues. In DNA, the CDR3 is TGTGCCAGTAGTACACGGGACCCTTCCTACGAGCAGTACTTC. This gives the protein CASSTRDPSYEQYF.

V usage is TRBV18 and J usage is TRBJ2-7; TRBD1 is a possible D gene (5 bases). Trimming removed 2 bases at V and 5 bases at J, with 13 bases between. CDR1 is KGHSH, CDR2 LQKENI, per germline. The CDR3 consists of 14 residues. The CDR3 coding sequence is TGTGCCAGCTCACCAGACAGCCTCTGGAACGAGCAGTACTTC. Amino acids: CASSPDSLWNEQYF.

The CDR3: CASSYPLVNEQFF. For the CDR3, the DNA is TGTGCCAGCAGCTACCCCCTCGTCAATGAGCAGTTCTTC. The rearrangement uses TRBV7-9 and TRBJ2-1, with D unresolved. The length of the CDR3 is 13 residues. V gave up 4 bases and J gave up 6 bases, with 10 bases separating them. Germline CDR1 and CDR2: SEHNR and FQNEAQ (reference sequence).

The chain employs TRBV5-1 and TRBJ1-2, with a tentative D call TRBD1 (6 bases). The germline gives CDR1 SGHRS, CDR2 YFSETQ. Between the trimmed V and J ends, which lost 6 bases and 4 bases, there was a span of 16 bases. The CDR3 sequence is 14 residues long. CDR3 in DNA: TGCGCCAGCAACGACGGACAGACCTCCTATGGCTACACCTTC. Translating it yields CASNDGQTSYGYTF. Full variable domain (rest looked up from reference TRBV5-1 and TRBJ1-2): KAGVTQTPRYLIKTRGQQVTLSCSPISGHRSVSWYQQTPGQGLQFLFEYFSETQRNKGNFPGRFSGRQFSNSRSEMNVSTLELGDSALYLCASNDGQTSYGYTFGSGTRLTVV.

The V gene is TRBV30, the J gene TRBJ2-7, with TRBD2 matching 8 bases. This CDR3 is built from 16 residues. CDR1 and CDR2 (germline): GTSNPN, SVGIG (reference sequence). V gave up 2 bases and J gave up 0 bases; unmatched junction bases: 9. The CDR3 sequence is CAWSPLGRGDSYEQYF. The CDR3 bases are TGTGCCTGGAGTCCCTTGGGGCGGGGGGACTCCTACGAGCAGTACTTC. Full variable domain (missing parts from reference TRBV30 and TRBJ2-7): SQTIHQWPATLVQPVGSPLSLECTVEGTSNPNLYWYRQAAGRGLQLLFYSVGIGQISSEVPQNLSASRPQDRQFILSSKKLLLSDSGFYLCAWSPLGRGDSYEQYFGPGTRLTVT.

The rearrangement uses TRBV11-2 and TRBJ1-2; TRBD1 is a possible D gene (5 bases). Looked up from germline, CDR1 is SGHAT and CDR2 is FQNNGV. V was clipped by 1 base and J by 4 bases, with 13 bases between them. CDR3 length equals 15 residues. CDR3 sequence (DNA): TGTGCCAGCAGCTTAGCCTATACTGACAGCTATGGCTACACCTTC. Amino acid sequence: CASSLAYTDSYGYTF.

The V call is TRBV18, the J call TRBJ1-4; the match to TRBD1 covers 9 bases. V was pared by 2 bases and J by 8 bases, with 6 bases of the junction left unmatched. The length of the CDR3 is 15 residues. The V gene's germline CDR1 is KGHSH and CDR2 LQKENI. CDR3 region: CASSPRRQGEEKLFF. CDR3 DNA sequence: TGTGCCAGCTCACCAAGACGACAGGGGGAGGAAAAACTGTTTTTT.

The V gene is TRBV14, the J gene TRBJ2-7, with a tentative D call TRBD2 (5 bases). Between the trimmed V and J ends, which lost 0 bases and 2 bases, there was a span of 14 bases. Germline CDR1 reads SGHDN; CDR2 reads FVKESK. This CDR3 has 16 amino acids. In DNA, the CDR3 is TGTGCCAGCAGCCAAGATATCTACGACTACACCTACGAGCAGTACTTC. Translating it yields CASSQDIYDYTYEQYF.

This chain connects TRBV19 to TRBJ1-1; no firm D call. Germline V gene data show CDR1 as LNHDA and CDR2 as SQIVND (reference sequence). The CDR3 has 15 residues. V lost 3 bases, J lost 0 bases, and 11 bases lay in between. In DNA, the CDR3 is TGTGCCAGTAGTATGTCCGGGCTCATGAACACTGAAGCTTTCTTT. This gives the protein CASSMSGLMNTEAFF.

The CDR3 sequence is CASNPQVPPYEQYF. The CDR3 DNA follows: TGTGCCAGCAACCCACAGGTACCCCCCTACGAGCAGTACTTC. The V and J genes are TRBV28 and TRBJ2-7, with a weak D call TRBD1 (5 bases). The V end was cut by 7 bases, the J end by 2 bases, with 15 bases between. The CDR3 is 14 amino acids. In germline, CDR1 is MDHEN, CDR2 SYDVKM.

The CDR3 DNA sequence: TGTGCCAGTAGTCCCGGCGGGACAGCTTGGACCGGGGAGCTGTTTTTT. Protein product: CASSPGGTAWTGELFF. The chain employs TRBV19 and TRBJ2-2, with a tentative D call TRBD1 (7 bases). With 5 bases removed from V and 5 bases from J, the gap between germline ends came to 18 bases. This CDR3 has 16 amino acids. Germline values: CDR1 LNHDA, CDR2 SQIVND (reference sequence).

The genes are TRBV5-5 and TRBJ2-7; 9 bases are shared with TRBD1. Germline assignment: CDR1 SGHKS and CDR2 YYEKEE (reference sequence). The J segment lost 2 bases and the V segment lost 1 base, leaving 10 bases of the junction unmatched. This CDR3 region has 17 residues. CDR3 bases: TGTGCCAGCAGCTTGCTCCGACTTGGACAGGGGACCTACGAGCAGTACTTC. It yields the protein CASSLLRLGQGTYEQYF. The entire variable domain, with the rest obtained from reference TRBV5-5 and TRBJ2-7, is as follows: DAGVTQSPTHLIKTRGQQVTLRCSPISGHKSVSWYQQVLGQGPQFIFQYYEKEERGRGNFPDRFSARQFPNYSSELNVNALLLGDSALYLCASSLLRLGQGTYEQYFGPGTRLTVT.

This chain links TRBV5-1 with TRBJ2-7, with no clear D. Between the trimmed V and J ends, which lost 0 bases and 3 bases, there was a span of 7 bases. The length of the CDR3 is 13 residues. Germline CDR1 reads SGHRS; CDR2 reads YFSETQ. The CDR3 nucleotides are TGCGCCAGCAGCTTGGCCCTTTACTACGAGCAGTACTTC. Encoded protein: CASSLALYYEQYF.

This clone was recorded only once. CDR3 residues: CATSARSGADTQYF. The CDR3, as DNA: TGTGCCACCAGTGCTCGATCAGGAGCAGATACGCAGTATTTT. The V gene is TRBV24-1, the J gene TRBJ2-3; no reliable D call. Germline values: CDR1 KGHDR, CDR2 SFDVKD. The CDR3 loop spans 14 amino acids. Trimming left V 5 bases short and J 4 bases short, with 12 bases between.

The rearrangement joins TRBV4-1 to TRBJ2-2; 9 bases fit TRBD2. After removal of 4 bases from V and 5 bases from J, the junction contained 11 bases not matched to a gene. The CDR3 is 17 amino acids. Germline values: CDR1 MGHRA, CDR2 YSYEKL. The chain's CDR3 is CASSRPRGGIETGELFF. The CDR3 DNA is TGCGCCAGCAGCCGCCCGCGGGGGGGTATAGAGACCGGGGAGCTGTTTTTT.

The J gene is TRBJ1-2, the V gene TRBV9; no clear D gene. The CDR3 contains 13 residues. V lost 3 bases and J lost 4, with 10 bases in between. CDR1 and CDR2 from the germline V gene are SGDLS and YYNGEE. The CDR3 here is CASSAYRGYGYTF. CDR3 sequence (DNA): TGTGCCAGCAGCGCGTACAGAGGCTATGGCTACACCTTC.

The V and J genes are TRBV12-3 or TRBV12-4 and TRBJ2-5, with a weak D call TRBD1 (5 bases). Trimming stripped 7 bases from V and 3 bases from J, with 9 bases between. The CDR3 sequence is 12 residues long. The CDR3 DNA reads as TGTGCCAGCAATCAGGGCGAAGAGACCCAGTACTTC. It yields the protein CASNQGEETQYF.

The gene calls are TRBV3-1 (or the pseudogene TRBV3-2) and TRBJ1-5; no reliable D call. V lost 4 bases, J lost 5 bases, and 6 bases lay in between. This CDR3 has 12 amino acids. Germline lookup yields CDR1 LGHDT and CDR2 YNNKEL (reference sequence). As DNA, the CDR3 is TGTGCCAGCAGCCTCGATGATCAGCCCCAGCATTTT. Encoded protein: CASSLDDQPQHF.

In DNA, the CDR3 is TGTGCCATCAGTCCGGGACTAGCGGGGGATCACCAGTACTTC. Its protein is CAISPGLAGDHQYF. The gene calls are TRBV10-3 and TRBJ2-5; 14 bases agree with TRBD2. V shed 5 bases and J 10 bases; nucleotides not matched to a gene: 6. Germline V CDR1 and CDR2: ENHRY, SYGVKD. This CDR3 region has 14 residues.

This clone was seen once. V usage is TRBV7-2 and J usage is TRBJ1-5; D is undetermined. Germline CDR1 is SGHTA and CDR2 is FQGNSA. The V gene lost 4 bases and the J gene lost 1 base, with 11 bases spanning the gap. This CDR3 is built from 15 residues. The CDR3 nucleotides read TGTGCCAGCAGCTACGGGAGTTGGAGCAATCAGCCCCAGCATTTT. Residues: CASSYGSWSNQPQHF. Variable domain in full (rest from reference TRBV7-2 and TRBJ1-5): GAGVSQSPSNKVTEKGKDVELRCDPISGHTALYWYRQSLGQGLEFLIYFQGNSAPDKSGLPSDRFSAERTGGSVSTLTIQRTQQEDSAVYLCASSYGSWSNQPQHFGDGTRLSIL.

The chain couples TRBV3-1 (or the pseudogene TRBV3-2) to TRBJ2-4; TRBD2 agrees at 7 bases. The CDR3 is 14 amino acids. Trimming at V came to 4 bases and at J to 6 bases, leaving 6 bases not matched to a gene. Per the germline V gene, CDR1 is LGHDT and CDR2 is YNNKEL (reference sequence). CDR3: CASSLAGAVNIQYF. CDR3 DNA sequence: TGTGCCAGCAGCCTCGCGGGAGCGGTAAACATTCAGTACTTC.

On this clone itself: The junction does not match germline at one end; this may be a read error. This chain uses TRBV7-7 with TRBJ2-7, with 10 bases that match TRBD1. Germline V gene lookup returns CDR1 SSHAT and CDR2 FNYEAQ (reference sequence). The CDR3 sequence is 14 residues long. The CDR3 protein is CASSVGQGAYEQYF. The CDR3 DNA is TGTGCTAGCAGCGTAGGACAGGGGGCCTACGAGCAGTACTTC. The variable domain in full, completed from reference TRBV7-7 and TRBJ2-7, reads GAGVSQSPRYKVTKRGQDVTLRCDPISSHATLYWYQQALGQGPEFLTYFNYEAQPDKSGLPSDRFSAERPEGSISTLTIQRTEQRDSAMYRCASSVGQGAYEQYFGPGTRLTVT.

This clone was counted once. V gene TRBV7-9 combines with J gene TRBJ2-2; 11 bases are shared with TRBD2. Germline V gene sequence: CDR1 SEHNR, CDR2 FQNEAQ (reference sequence). The CDR3 is 18 residues long. V shed 4 bases and J 3 bases; nucleotides not matched to a gene: 10. DNA for the CDR3: TGTGCCAGCAGCTCAACCCAACTAGCGGGGGCGTACACCGGGGAGCTGTTTTTT. This gives the protein CASSSTQLAGAYTGELFF.

V and J are TRBV2 and TRBJ1-6, with D possibly matching TRBD1 (6 bases). The CDR3 sequence is 16 residues long. Germline CDR1 SNHLY, CDR2 FYNNEI. V was trimmed by 2 bases and J by 9 bases, leaving 17 bases between them. The CDR3 here is CASSEPQQGSFSPLHF. The CDR3 region has the DNA TGTGCCAGCAGTGAACCCCAACAGGGAAGCTTTTCACCCCTCCACTTT.